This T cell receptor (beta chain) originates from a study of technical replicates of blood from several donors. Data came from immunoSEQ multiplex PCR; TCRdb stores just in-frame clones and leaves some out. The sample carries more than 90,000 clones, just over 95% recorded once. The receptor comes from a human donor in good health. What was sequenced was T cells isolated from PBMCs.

CDR3: CASSLIWDRFATNEKLFF. The CDR3 DNA follows: TGTGCCAGCAGTTTAATATGGGACAGGTTTGCAACTAATGAAAAACTGTTTTTT. The rearrangement joins TRBV28 to TRBJ1-4, with 8 bases fitting TRBD1. The germline V gene has CDR1 MDHEN and CDR2 SYDVKM. The CDR3 has 18 residues. J was trimmed by 0 bases and V by 2 bases; bases with no gene match: 8.